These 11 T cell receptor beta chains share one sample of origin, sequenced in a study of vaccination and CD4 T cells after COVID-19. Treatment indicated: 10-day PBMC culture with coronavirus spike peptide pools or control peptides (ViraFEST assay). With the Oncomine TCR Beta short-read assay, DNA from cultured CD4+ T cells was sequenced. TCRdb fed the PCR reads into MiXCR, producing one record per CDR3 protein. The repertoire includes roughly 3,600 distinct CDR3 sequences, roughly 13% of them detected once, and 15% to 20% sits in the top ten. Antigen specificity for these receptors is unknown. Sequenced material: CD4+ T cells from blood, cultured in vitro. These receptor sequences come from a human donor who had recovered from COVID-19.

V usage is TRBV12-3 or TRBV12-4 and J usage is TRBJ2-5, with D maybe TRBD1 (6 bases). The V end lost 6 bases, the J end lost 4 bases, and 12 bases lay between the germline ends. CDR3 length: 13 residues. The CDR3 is CASRRGSGETQYF. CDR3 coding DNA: TGTGCCAGCAGGAGGGGGTCGGGAGAGACCCAGTACTTC.

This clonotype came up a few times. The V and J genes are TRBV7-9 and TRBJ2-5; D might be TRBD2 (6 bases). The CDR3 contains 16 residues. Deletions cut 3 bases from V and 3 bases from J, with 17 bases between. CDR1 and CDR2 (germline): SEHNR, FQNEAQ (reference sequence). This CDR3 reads CASSFGDGGMKETQYF. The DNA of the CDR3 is TGTGCCAGCAGCTTTGGAGATGGGGGGATGAAAGAGACCCAGTACTTC.

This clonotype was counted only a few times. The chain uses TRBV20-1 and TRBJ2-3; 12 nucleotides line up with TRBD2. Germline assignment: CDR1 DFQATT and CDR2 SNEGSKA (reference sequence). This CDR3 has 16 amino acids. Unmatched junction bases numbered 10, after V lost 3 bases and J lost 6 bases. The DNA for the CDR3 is TGCAGTGCTAGCCACCGACTAGCGGGGGTTCTGGATACGCAGTATTTT. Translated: CSASHRLAGVLDTQYF.

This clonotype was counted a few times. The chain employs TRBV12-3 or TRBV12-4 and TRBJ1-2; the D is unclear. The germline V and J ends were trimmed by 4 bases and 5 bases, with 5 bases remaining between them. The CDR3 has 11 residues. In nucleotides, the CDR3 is TGTGCCAGCAGTTCGAGGTATGGCTACACCTTC. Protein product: CASSSRYGYTF.

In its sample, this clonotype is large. In DNA form, the CDR3 reads TGTGCCAGCAGACAACAGGGAAGGACCGGGGAGCTGTTTTTT. The encoded protein is CASRQQGRTGELFF. This sequence joins TRBV2 and TRBJ2-2; D is possibly TRBD1 (6 bases). Germline loops: CDR1 SNHLY, CDR2 FYNNEI. Trimming shortened V by 6 bases and J by 5 bases, and 13 bases separated the two germline ends. This CDR3 contains 14 residues.

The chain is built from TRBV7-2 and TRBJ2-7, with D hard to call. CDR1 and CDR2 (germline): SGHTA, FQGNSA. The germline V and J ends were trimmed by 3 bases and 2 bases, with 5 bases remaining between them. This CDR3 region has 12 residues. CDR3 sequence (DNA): TGTGCCAGCAGCTTTGGGACCTACGAGCAGTACTTC. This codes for CASSFGTYEQYF. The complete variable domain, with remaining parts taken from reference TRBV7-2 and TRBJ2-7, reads GAGVSQSPSNKVTEKGKDVELRCDPISGHTALYWYRQSLGQGLEFLIYFQGNSAPDKSGLPSDRFSAERTGGSVSTLTIQRTQQEDSAVYLCASSFGTYEQYFGPGTRLTVT.

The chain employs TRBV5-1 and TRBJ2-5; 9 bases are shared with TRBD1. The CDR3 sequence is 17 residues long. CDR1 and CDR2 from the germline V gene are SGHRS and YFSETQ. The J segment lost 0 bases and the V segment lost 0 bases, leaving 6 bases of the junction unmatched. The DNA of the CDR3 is TGCGCCAGCAGCTTGGGGGACAGGGCCCTGTACCAAGAGACCCAGTACTTC. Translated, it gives CASSLGDRALYQETQYF.

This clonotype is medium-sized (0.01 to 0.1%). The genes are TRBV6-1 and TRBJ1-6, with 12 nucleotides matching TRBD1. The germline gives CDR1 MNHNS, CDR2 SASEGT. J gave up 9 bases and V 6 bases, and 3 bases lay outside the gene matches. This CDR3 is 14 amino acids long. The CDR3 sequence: CASRGQGAGSPLHF. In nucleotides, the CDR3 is TGTGCCAGCAGGGGACAGGGGGCGGGTTCACCCCTCCACTTT.

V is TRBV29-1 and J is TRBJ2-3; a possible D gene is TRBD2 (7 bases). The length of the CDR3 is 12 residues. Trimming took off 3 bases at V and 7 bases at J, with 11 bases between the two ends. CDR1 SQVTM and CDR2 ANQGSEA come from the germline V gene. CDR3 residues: CSVESGGNTQYF. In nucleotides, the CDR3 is TGCAGCGTTGAGTCGGGGGGCAATACGCAGTATTTT.

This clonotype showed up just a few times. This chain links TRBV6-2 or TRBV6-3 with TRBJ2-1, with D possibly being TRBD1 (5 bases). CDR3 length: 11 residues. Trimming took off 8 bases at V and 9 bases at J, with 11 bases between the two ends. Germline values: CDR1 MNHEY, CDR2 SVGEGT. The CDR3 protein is CASCWGVEQFF. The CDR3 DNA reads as TGTGCCAGCTGCTGGGGCGTTGAGCAGTTCTTC.

For the CDR3, the DNA is TGTGCCAGCAGCCAAGCCGCAGGGCCAGGATCACCCCTCCACTTT. Protein sequence: CASSQAAGPGSPLHF. The chain recombines TRBV3-1 with TRBJ1-6; D may be TRBD1 (5 bases). This CDR3 has 15 amino acids. The V gene's germline CDR1 is LGHDT and CDR2 YNNKEL (reference sequence). V was trimmed by 1 base and J by 10 bases, leaving 14 bases between them.